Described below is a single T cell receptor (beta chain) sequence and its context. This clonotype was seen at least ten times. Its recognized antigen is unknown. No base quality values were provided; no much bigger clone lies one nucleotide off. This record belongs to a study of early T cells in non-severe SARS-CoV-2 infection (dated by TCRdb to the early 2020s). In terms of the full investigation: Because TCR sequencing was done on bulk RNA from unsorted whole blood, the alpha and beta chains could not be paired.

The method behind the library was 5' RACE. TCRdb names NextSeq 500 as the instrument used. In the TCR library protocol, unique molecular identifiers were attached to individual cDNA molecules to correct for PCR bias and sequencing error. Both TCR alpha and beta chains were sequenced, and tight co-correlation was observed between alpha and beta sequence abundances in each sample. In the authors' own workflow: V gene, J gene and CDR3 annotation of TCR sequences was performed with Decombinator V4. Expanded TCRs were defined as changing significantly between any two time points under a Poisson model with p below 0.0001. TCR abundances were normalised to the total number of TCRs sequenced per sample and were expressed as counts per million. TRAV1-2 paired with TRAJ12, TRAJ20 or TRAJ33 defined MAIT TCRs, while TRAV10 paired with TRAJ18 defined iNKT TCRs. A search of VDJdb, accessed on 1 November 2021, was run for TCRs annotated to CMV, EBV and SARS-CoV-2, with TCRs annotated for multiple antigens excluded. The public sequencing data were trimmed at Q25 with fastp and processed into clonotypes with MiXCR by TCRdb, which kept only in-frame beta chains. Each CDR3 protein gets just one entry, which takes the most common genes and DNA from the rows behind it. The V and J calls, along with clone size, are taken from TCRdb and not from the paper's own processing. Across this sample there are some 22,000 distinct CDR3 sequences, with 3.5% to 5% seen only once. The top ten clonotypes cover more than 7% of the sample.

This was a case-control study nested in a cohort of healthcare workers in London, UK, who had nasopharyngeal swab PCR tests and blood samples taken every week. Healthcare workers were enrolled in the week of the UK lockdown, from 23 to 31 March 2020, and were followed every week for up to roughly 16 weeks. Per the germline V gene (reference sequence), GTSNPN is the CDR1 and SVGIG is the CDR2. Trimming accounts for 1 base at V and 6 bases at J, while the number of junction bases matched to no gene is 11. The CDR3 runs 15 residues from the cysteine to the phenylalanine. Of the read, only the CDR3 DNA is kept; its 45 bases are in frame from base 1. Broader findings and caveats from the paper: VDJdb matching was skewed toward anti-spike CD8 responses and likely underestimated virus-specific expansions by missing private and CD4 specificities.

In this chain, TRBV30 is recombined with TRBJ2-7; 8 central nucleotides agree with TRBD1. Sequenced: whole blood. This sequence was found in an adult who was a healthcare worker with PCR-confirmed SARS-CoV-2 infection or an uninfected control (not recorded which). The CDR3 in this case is CAWSAPHRTGREQYF. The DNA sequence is TGTGCCTGGAGTGCCCCGCATCGGACAGGGCGCGAGCAGTACTTC.